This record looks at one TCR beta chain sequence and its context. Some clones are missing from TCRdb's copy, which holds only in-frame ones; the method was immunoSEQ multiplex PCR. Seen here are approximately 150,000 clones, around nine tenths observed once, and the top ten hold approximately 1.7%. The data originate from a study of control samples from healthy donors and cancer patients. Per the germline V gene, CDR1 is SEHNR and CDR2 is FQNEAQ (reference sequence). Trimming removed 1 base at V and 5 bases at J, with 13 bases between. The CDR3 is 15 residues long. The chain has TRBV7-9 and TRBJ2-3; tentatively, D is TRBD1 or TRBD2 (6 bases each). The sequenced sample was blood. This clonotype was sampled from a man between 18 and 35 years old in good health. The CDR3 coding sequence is TGTGCCAGCAGCTTAGTTGGAGGGGGTCGAGATACGCAGTATTTT. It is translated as CASSLVGGGRDTQYF.